One and the same sample provided the 27 T cell receptor beta chains below, sequenced in a study of blood T cell repertoires in COVID-19. Assay: immunoSEQ multiplex PCR; the TCRdb copy retains only in-frame clones and omits some. Among fewer than 35,000 clones, about 90% were seen once, and the ten largest hold roughly 7.7%. The sequenced sample was peripheral blood. The receptors stem from a woman between 45 and 65 years old with active COVID-19.

The rearrangement links TRBV5-1 to TRBJ2-2; D not certain. Germline CDR1 is SGHRS and CDR2 is YFSETQ. This CDR3 is 12 amino acids long. V lost 2 bases and J 5 bases, leaving 4 bases between the germline ends. CDR3 sequence reads: CASSFFTGELFF. Written as DNA, the CDR3 is TGCGCCAGCAGCTTCTTTACCGGGGAGCTGTTTTTT.

The chain uses TRBV10-1 and TRBJ2-4; TRBD1 matches at 7 bases. The CDR3 runs to 15 residues. V shed 0 bases, J shed 3 bases, and the junction held 2 bases outside the gene matches. Per germline, CDR1 WNHNN and CDR2 SYGVQD (reference sequence). CDR3 region: CASSESPGGKNIQYF. Written as DNA, the CDR3 is TGCGCCAGCAGTGAGTCGCCAGGGGGCAAAAACATTCAGTACTTC.

The CDR3 protein is CASSLRGSAYEQYF. As DNA, the CDR3 is TGTGCCAGCAGTTTAAGGGGGAGCGCCTACGAGCAGTACTTC. The V gene is TRBV27, the J gene TRBJ2-7; D is possibly TRBD1 (6 bases). Trimming removed 2 bases from V and 2 bases from J, with 10 bases in between. Germline CDR1 and CDR2: MNHEY and SMNVEV (reference sequence). CDR3 length equals 14 residues.

The chain is built from TRBV6-1 and TRBJ1-5; D gene ambiguous. The CDR3 is 15 residues long. Germline loops: CDR1 MNHNS, CDR2 SASEGT. The V and J ends lost 2 bases and 1 base respectively, with 9 bases between them. In DNA, the CDR3 is TGTGCCAGCAGTGAATTAGGAGGGAGCAATCAGCCCCAGCATTTT. This translates into CASSELGGSNQPQHF.

The chain uses TRBV12-1 and TRBJ2-7; the table gives TRBD2 as D, unverified against the DNA. TRBV12-1 is classified as a pseudogene. CDR3 length: 14 amino acids. The CDR3 DNA sequence: TGTGCCAGCAGCTCGGGCGGGAGTGGTTACGAGCAGTACTTC. This encodes CASSSGGSGYEQYF.

The chain employs TRBV28 and TRBJ2-1, with 8 positions matching TRBD1. The germline V gene encodes CDR1 MDHEN and CDR2 SYDVKM. CDR3 size: 12 residues. V gave up 5 bases and J gave up 15 bases; unmatched junction bases: 9. This chain's CDR3 is CASSLQGAQPFF. Written as DNA, the CDR3 is TGTGCCAGCAGTCTCCAGGGGGCCCAACCGTTCTTC.

The chain recombines TRBV27 with TRBJ1-5, with 7 bases identical to TRBD1. After removal of 2 bases from V and 11 bases from J, the junction contained 9 bases not matched to a gene. CDR3 size: 14 residues. The germline V gene encodes CDR1 MNHEY and CDR2 SMNVEV (reference sequence). The CDR3 nucleotides read TGTGCCAGCAGTTTAAAGGGACAGAATCGGGCCCAGCATTTT. As protein: CASSLKGQNRAQHF.

The chain couples TRBV5-4 to TRBJ2-1; 12 bases map to TRBD2. Per germline, CDR1 SGHNT and CDR2 YYREEE (reference sequence). Unmatched junction bases numbered 8, after V lost 6 bases and J lost 7 bases. The CDR3 consists of 15 residues. The CDR3 DNA reads TGTGCCAGCACCCTAGCGGGAGGGCCGCGAAATGAGCAGTTCTTC. This encodes CASTLAGGPRNEQFF.

This clone showed up just once. The chain is built from TRBV19 and TRBJ2-7, with 10 bases lining up with TRBD2. Germline CDR1 LNHDA, CDR2 SQIVND (reference sequence). V shed 5 bases and J 0 bases; nucleotides not matched to a gene: 4. The CDR3 consists of 15 residues. The CDR3 DNA is TGTGCCAGTAGTCCTCTAGCGGGAGACTCCTACGAGCAGTACTTC. It encodes CASSPLAGDSYEQYF.

This rearrangement joins TRBV7-9 to TRBJ2-7; 8 nucleotides align to TRBD1. The CDR3 contains 18 residues. Per germline, CDR1 SEHNR and CDR2 FQNEAQ (reference sequence). Trimming took 7 bases from V and 2 from J; bases not matched to a gene: 19. Here the CDR3 reads CASTSTGAPTGPAYEQYF. In DNA, the CDR3 is TGTGCCAGCACTTCGACAGGGGCCCCCACGGGACCTGCCTACGAGCAGTACTTC.

The chain is built from TRBV5-5 and TRBJ2-5; D unclear. V lost 2 bases and J lost 2, with 16 bases in between. The CDR3 runs to 16 residues. Germline V CDR1 and CDR2: SGHKS, YYEKEE (reference sequence). The CDR3 protein is CASSFISGYLQETQYF. In nucleotides, the CDR3 is TGTGCCAGCAGCTTCATCTCCGGGTATTTACAAGAGACCCAGTACTTC.

CDR3 bases: TGTGCCAGCAGCCAACAGGGGCAGGTCGGTGAAAAACTGTTTTTT. Its translation: CASSQQGQVGEKLFF. V usage is TRBV6-5 and J usage is TRBJ1-4; 7 positions agree with TRBD1. The CDR3 extends over 15 amino acids. CDR1 and CDR2 (germline): MNHEY, SVGAGI. The V segment lost 6 bases and the J segment 7 bases; nucleotides outside the gene matches: 11.

The CDR3 loop reads CASSQGQGLREKLFF. The CDR3 DNA sequence: TGTGCCAGCAGCCAAGGACAGGGGCTGAGGGAAAAACTGTTTTTT. The rearrangement uses TRBV3-1 (or the pseudogene TRBV3-2) and TRBJ1-4, with 8 bases identical to TRBD1. Germline-derived CDR1 and CDR2 are LGHDT and YNNKEL (reference sequence). Germline trimming cut 1 base from V and 8 bases from J; bases unmatched to any gene: 6. The CDR3 is 15 residues long.

The chain carries TRBV25-1 and TRBJ1-3; D is possibly TRBD1 (6 bases). This CDR3 has 16 residues. The germline gives CDR1 MGHDK, CDR2 SYGVNS. V was trimmed by 0 bases and J by 4 bases, leaving 13 bases between them. The CDR3 coding sequence is TGTGCCAGCAGTGAATATGGGGGCGAATGGGGAAACACCATATATTTT. It is translated as CASSEYGGEWGNTIYF.

In the case of this clone: No conserved phenylalanine or tryptophan is present at the end of the CDR3, so a read error is the likely explanation. No DNA is shown, since the ends of the CDR3 on it are uncertain; the CDR3 is the one TCRdb lists. V usage is TRBV21-1 and J usage is TRBJ2-7; TRBD2, the table's D call, was not compared with the DNA. TRBV21-1 is annotated as a pseudogene. The CDR3 comprises 11 residues, both ends counted. The CDR3 region is CASSKALSLYS.

The V call is TRBV6-6, the J call TRBJ2-6; D not resolved. The V gene lost 5 bases and the J gene lost 0 bases, with 5 bases spanning the gap. CDR3 length: 14 residues. Germline V gene sequence: CDR1 MNHNY, CDR2 SVGAGI (reference sequence). In DNA, the CDR3 is TGTGCCAGCAGTCAGAGCTCTGGGGCCAACGTCCTGACTTTC. It is translated as CASSQSSGANVLTF.

The V and J genes are TRBV28 and TRBJ1-2; D gene unclear. Trimming cost V 1 base and J 8 bases, with 14 bases left between them. CDR3 length equals 14 residues. CDR1 and CDR2 from the germline V gene are MDHEN and SYDVKM. CDR3 sequence: CASSLSLKTRGYTF. The CDR3 bases are TGTGCCAGCAGTTTATCTTTAAAGACTAGGGGCTACACCTTC.

This rearrangement joins TRBV6-2 or TRBV6-3 to TRBJ1-4, with 9 bases fitting TRBD1. V dropped 5 bases and J dropped 5; count of bases not matched to a gene: 12. Germline V gene sequence: CDR1 MNHEY, CDR2 SVGEGT. This CDR3 region has 17 residues. The CDR3 DNA follows: TGTGCCAGCAGTCCCCGGGACAGGGTGAGCCCCAATGAAAAACTGTTTTTT. Residues: CASSPRDRVSPNEKLFF.

The V and J genes are TRBV28 and TRBJ2-1, with 10 bases aligning to TRBD2. Germline V lookup: CDR1 MDHEN, CDR2 SYDVKM. Trimming at V came to 2 bases and at J to 2 bases, leaving 0 bases not matched to a gene. The CDR3 contains 15 residues. The CDR3 region has the DNA TGTGCCAGCAGTTTACTAGCGGGAGCCTACAATGAGCAGTTCTTC. Its translation: CASSLLAGAYNEQFF. Full variable domain (rest looked up from reference TRBV28 and TRBJ2-1): DVKVTQSSRYLVKRTGEKVFLECVQDMDHENMFWYRQDPGLGLRLIYFSYDVKMKEKGDIPEGYSVSREKKERFSLILESASTNQTSMYLCASSLLAGAYNEQFFGPGTRLTVL.

This clone has just a few counts. This chain uses TRBV6-6 with TRBJ2-7; D is unclear. The CDR3 is 13 residues long. Germline lookup yields CDR1 MNHNY and CDR2 SVGAGI (reference sequence). V lost 10 bases, J lost 0 bases, and 13 bases lay in between. For the CDR3, the DNA is TGTGCCACTAAATCGGAGAGCTCCTACGAGCAGTACTTC. Its protein product is CATKSESSYEQYF.

The V call is TRBV9, the J call TRBJ2-5; 10 bases agree with TRBD1. V lost 0 bases and J lost 2; bases outside the gene matches: 1. The CDR3 has 15 residues. In germline, CDR1 is SGDLS, CDR2 YYNGEE. The CDR3, as DNA: TGTGCCAGCAGCGTAGTGGACAGGGGGCAAGAGACCCAGTACTTC. This sequence encodes CASSVVDRGQETQYF.

The chain joins TRBV27 to TRBJ2-3, with D hard to call. V lost 3 bases and J 0 bases, leaving 7 bases between the germline ends. This CDR3 is 14 amino acids long. CDR1 and CDR2 from the germline V gene are MNHEY and SMNVEV (reference sequence). CDR3 bases: TGTGCCAGCAGTTTCCTTTCTAGCACAGATACGCAGTATTTT. It is translated as CASSFLSSTDTQYF.

The J gene is TRBJ2-4, the V gene TRBV5-6, with 11 bases that match TRBD2. V shed 2 bases, J shed 3 bases, and the junction held 1 base outside the gene matches. The CDR3 loop spans 15 amino acids. CDR1 and CDR2 (germline): SGHDT, YYEEEE. The CDR3 here is CASSLLAGDKNIQYF. The CDR3 nucleotides read TGTGCCAGCAGCTTACTAGCGGGAGACAAAAACATTCAGTACTTC. Supplemented by reference TRBV5-6 and TRBJ2-4, the full variable domain reads DAGVTQSPTHLIKTRGQQVTLRCSPKSGHDTVSWYQQALGQGPQFIFQYYEEEERQRGNFPDRFSGHQFPNYSSELNVNALLLGDSALYLCASSLLAGDKNIQYFGAGTRLSVL.

The V call is TRBV28, the J call TRBJ2-1; D is possibly TRBD2 (5 bases). With 7 bases removed from V and 1 base from J, the gap between germline ends came to 17 bases. The CDR3 length is 16 residues. CDR1 MDHEN and CDR2 SYDVKM come from the germline V gene. The CDR3 DNA is TGTGCCAGCACCAACTCACTAGTATCGTCCTACAATGAGCAGTTCTTC. Residues: CASTNSLVSSYNEQFF.

The genes are TRBV19 and TRBJ1-2; perhaps TRBD1 as D (5 bases). V shed 11 bases and J shed 8 bases, with 21 bases lying between them. Germline CDR1 LNHDA, CDR2 SQIVND (reference sequence). This CDR3 contains 13 residues. The CDR3 coding sequence is TGTGCCGCCCGGCCCCGGGGCGCGGGAGGCTACACCTTC. Amino acids: CAARPRGAGGYTF.

This clone has more than one count but fewer than ten. This chain joins TRBV2 and TRBJ2-7, with a possible D match to TRBD2 (6 bases). The CDR3 runs to 14 residues. Germline loops: CDR1 SNHLY, CDR2 FYNNEI. V was clipped by 4 bases and J by 1 base, with 11 bases between them. CDR3 amino acids: CASSGGGKSYEQYF. In DNA form, the CDR3 reads TGTGCCAGCAGTGGCGGAGGGAAATCCTACGAGCAGTACTTC.

This chain joins TRBV19 and TRBJ2-1, with 7 positions matching TRBD2. Germline V CDR1 and CDR2: LNHDA, SQIVND (reference sequence). This CDR3 contains 16 residues. V shed 7 bases, J shed 7 bases, and the junction held 16 bases outside the gene matches. DNA for the CDR3: TGTGCCAGTACTAGAAACCCTAGCGGTGCGGGTAATGAGCAGTTCTTC. Translation gives CASTRNPSGAGNEQFF.